The next 6 T cell receptor beta chains were all read from a single sample in a study of blood T cell repertoires in COVID-19. Assay used: immunoSEQ multiplex PCR; TCRdb lists only in-frame clones, some missing. The sample contains 45,000 to 50,000 clones, 65% to 85% of which appear only once. Input material: peripheral blood. Receptors were obtained from a human donor with active or convalescent COVID-19. The donor label of this sample is uncertain.

This chain links TRBV6-2 or TRBV6-3 with TRBJ1-5; TRBD1 might be the D (5 bases). V dropped 7 bases and J dropped 7 bases, with 17 bases sitting between them. The CDR3 is 14 residues long. The germline V gene encodes CDR1 MNHEY and CDR2 SVGEGT. The CDR3 DNA is TGTGCCAGCACCCCTGGGGGGGGGTGGCAGCCCCAGCATTTT. This sequence encodes CASTPGGGWQPQHF.

The genes are TRBV12-3 or TRBV12-4 and TRBJ1-6, with 7 nucleotides matching TRBD1. This CDR3 comprises 13 residues. V was clipped by 0 bases and J by 14 bases; unmatched bases: 4. The CDR3 here is CASSLAQGVALHF. The CDR3 DNA follows: TGTGCCAGCAGTTTAGCGCAGGGGGTCGCCCTCCACTTT.

This chain uses TRBV30 with TRBJ2-3; 10 bases match TRBD1. Germline trimming cut 5 bases from V and 4 bases from J; bases unmatched to any gene: 6. Germline CDR1 GTSNPN, CDR2 SVGIG (reference sequence). The CDR3 spans 14 residues. CDR3 coding DNA: TGTGCCTGGGGTAGACAGGGGGCGCCAGATACGCAGTATTTT. It encodes CAWGRQGAPDTQYF.

V usage is TRBV7-9 and J usage is TRBJ2-3, with D unclear. V was pared by 5 bases and J by 1 base, with 13 bases between. The CDR3 spans 15 residues. Germline loops: CDR1 SEHNR, CDR2 FQNEAQ (reference sequence). The CDR3 coding sequence is TGTGCCAGCAGCACTCCCTCCGTGCGCACAGATACGCAGTATTTT. Amino acid sequence: CASSTPSVRTDTQYF.

The chain uses TRBV4-2 and TRBJ1-3, with TRBD1 identical over 8 bases. The V and J ends lost 0 bases and 4 bases, in that order; junction bases with no gene match: 2. The CDR3 has 15 residues. CDR1 and CDR2 (germline): LGHNA, YNFKEQ. CDR3 sequence: CASSQDRGRGNTIYF. The CDR3 DNA reads as TGTGCCAGCAGCCAAGACAGGGGGCGCGGAAACACCATATATTTT.

This clone was picked up a small number of times. The CDR3 sequence is CSAIDTSSNSPLHF. Here the CDR3 DNA reads TGCAGTGCTATTGACACCTCGAGTAATTCACCCCTCCACTTT. This chain links TRBV20-1 with TRBJ1-6; D is undetermined. This CDR3 comprises 14 residues. Trimming took 4 bases from V and 6 from J, leaving 13 bases between them. Germline CDR1 is DFQATT and CDR2 is SNEGSKA (reference sequence).